This T cell receptor (beta chain) was profiled in a study of blood T cell repertoires in COVID-19. For the study at large: The United States, Italy and Spain were the sources of the acute and convalescent COVID-19 samples. In each case, the material was cDNA or gDNA derived from T cells, B-cell-depleted T cells, or PBMCs.

Participants spanned ages about 18 to 89 years and resided in 20 to 30 US areas. Either two negative PCRs, clearance, or symptom resolution qualified Cohort 3 donors as recovered. This clone was seen a handful of times. This table comes from immunoSEQ multiplex PCR, and its TCRdb copy is limited to in-frame clones, with some not included. The sample has 390,000 or so clones; around 83% are singletons. Germline CDR1 is LNHDA and CDR2 is SQIVND (reference sequence). The CDR3 is 14 residues long. Trimming took off 7 bases at V and 5 bases at J, with 17 bases between the two ends. Sequenced input: PBMCs or T cells enriched from blood (not recorded which). V is TRBV19 and J is TRBJ1-1; TRBD1 is a possible D gene (5 bases). This sequence originates from a woman aged 45 to 65 who had recovered from COVID-19. This CDR3 is CASNPLGGRTEAFF. CDR3 nucleotide sequence: TGTGCCAGTAACCCCCTGGGGGGGAGGACTGAAGCTTTCTTT.